This TCR beta chain was recovered during a study of blood T cell repertoires in COVID-19 (dated by TCRdb to the early 2020s). Regarding the study in general: Samples from collaborators originated in the United States, Italy and Spain and spanned both the acute and convalescent phases of COVID-19. Where available, HLA class I and class II types were obtained from metadata supplied by the sample provider rather than from assay-based typing. The sample metadata nearly always contained a de-identified subject ID, COVID-19 status, age in years and sex. Samples were obtained from the ongoing ImmuneRACE study (first 160 participants) and from approximately 1,200 subjects provided by 6 global collaborators. The repertoires were released in a freely available public database intended as a resource for research on the immune response to SARS-CoV-2. The prospective study material was composed of cDNA or gDNA derived from T cells, B-cell-depleted T cells, or PBMCs. Subjects who had been exposed to COVID-19, were actively infected with it, or had recovered from it provided the deeply sampled blood TCRbeta repertoires that made up the dataset.

Including the terminal cysteine and phenylalanine, the CDR3 comprises 12 residues. Solely the CDR3 DNA is kept, with 36 bases framed from the first base. V was cut back by 2 bases and J by 7 bases, leaving a gap of 6 bases between them. Reading the germline V gene gives CDR1 MNHEY and CDR2 SVGEGT. TCRbeta CDR3 regions were amplified from genomic DNA by means of the immunoSEQ Assay, a bias-controlled multiplex PCR. In the original analysis: The number of nucleated cells in each sample was estimated from the amplification of reference gene primers within the assay. To quantify the absolute abundance of each unique TCRbeta CDR3 rearrangement, sequence reads were collapsed and filtered. For each sample, productive Simpson clonality was calculated as the square root of Simpson's diversity index across productive rearrangements. TCRdb stores this immuneACCESS table with in-frame sequences only. Part of the clones is absent; in the studies checked, under half of the shortfall reflects unresolved V genes, and no reason is known for the rest. For V, J and clone size, that table is used; D and trimming come from the DNA. This sample comprises 250,000 or so clones, around 82% of them detected only once. Clones ranked in the top ten supply 3.6% of the sample.

In the prospective study, participants were about 18 to 89 years old, resided in 20 to 30 geographic areas of the United States, and were enrolled through a virtual design. To assign participants to cohorts, the prospective study relied on clinical history that participants themselves reported in a screening survey and a study questionnaire. Exposed participants had been in contact with someone with a PCR-confirmed or clinician-diagnosed COVID-19 case within 2 weeks of study entry. Mobile phlebotomists in the prospective study collected whole blood, serum and a nasopharyngeal or oropharyngeal swab from every participant. Over a roughly 2-month period, participants in the prospective study had the option of providing additional blood draws and questionnaires. Prospective study blood samples were shipped either frozen or at room temperature before DNA extraction. On this clone: Its antigen has not been determined. No much larger clonotype is one base removed from it; base qualities were not supplied.

Results and caveats for the whole study, not just this receptor: The quantity of clinical and demographic metadata differed by source and by participant and was supplied without curation.

The clonotype was recovered from a middle-aged woman who had been exposed to COVID-19. The chain was built from TRBV6-2 or TRBV6-3 and TRBJ1-5, with TRBD1 as a weak D call on 5 bases. The sample was PBMCs or T cells enriched from blood (not recorded which). The CDR3 amino acid sequence is: CASSYQGQPQHF. The bases read TGTGCCAGCAGTTACCAGGGACAGCCCCAGCATTTT.